This T cell receptor (beta chain) was documented in a study of blood T cell repertoires in COVID-19. V was trimmed by 7 bases and J by 6 bases, leaving 8 bases between them. The CDR3 spans 11 residues. Profiling relied on immunoSEQ multiplex PCR, and the TCRdb table lists in-frame clones only, not all of them. The repertoire holds roughly 53,000 clones, with approximately 84% as singletons. The sample taken for sequencing was peripheral blood. The genes are TRBV12-3 or TRBV12-4 and TRBJ2-3; TRBD2 is a possible D gene (6 bases). The source is a man aged 65 to 85 with active COVID-19. This CDR3 reads CASTGRDTQYF. DNA for the CDR3: TGTGCCAGCACGGGGAGGGATACGCAGTATTTT.